The clone carrying this TCR beta chain was detected many times. As yet, its antigen is unknown. Unique molecular identifiers were built into the TCRbeta library. TCRdb re-called the PCR reads through MiXCR, storing one row per CDR3 protein. Of 440,000 or so distinct CDR3 sequences listed, roughly 44% are singletons. The CDR3 sequence is 16 residues long. The J segment lost 0 bases and the V segment lost 5 bases, leaving 7 bases of the junction unmatched. Looked up from germline, CDR1 is MDHEN and CDR2 is SYDVKM. This entry belongs to a study of T-cell reconstitution after alpha-beta-depleted transplantation in children. Study-level findings and limits: Reportedly, alpha-beta T cells present about two months post-transplant originated from several hundred expanded clones of graft origin. A year had passed since transplant, and T-cell counts and diversity by then came mostly from newly produced T cells. Some patients showed high day-60 TCRbeta diversity, which derived from surviving recipient T cells and thymic progenitors.

The receptor comes from a girl aged 2 to 9 with aplastic anemia, due to receive a stem cell transplant. Sequenced here: PBMCs, sampled before TCRalphabeta/CD19-depleted stem cell transplant. V and J are TRBV28 and TRBJ2-7, with 10 bases that match TRBD1. CDR3 amino acids: CASSPGTGVRSYEQYF. The CDR3, as DNA: TGTGCCAGCAGTCCCGGGACAGGGGTACGCTCCTACGAGCAGTACTTC.